This T cell receptor beta chain derives from a study of T-cell memory formation after mild COVID-19. MiXCR, run by TCRdb on the 5' RACE reads, gives a single entry per CDR3 protein. The sample includes 300,000 to 400,000 distinct CDR3 sequences, 25% to 30% of them seen just once. This CDR3 is built from 14 residues. The V and J ends lost 3 bases and 0 bases respectively, with 8 bases between them. Sequenced: PBMCs or a T cell subset sorted from them (not recorded which). The chain links TRBV12-3 or TRBV12-4 to TRBJ1-1; D gene ambiguous. The source is an adult woman who had mild COVID-19 (a few samples of this study predate the infection). Cell type and time point are not known. The CDR3 DNA follows: TGTGCCAGCAGTTTCCCCGGGATGAACACTGAAGCTTTCTTT. Its translation: CASSFPGMNTEAFF.